This T cell receptor beta chain was sequenced for a study of siplizumab effects on memory and regulatory T cells. The CDR3 contains 15 residues. Trimming pared 0 bases from V and 7 bases from J, leaving 12 bases between. Germline V CDR1 and CDR2: LGHNA, YSLEER. TCR templates numbering roughly 94,000 were assayed per sample. The table came from immunoSEQ multiplex PCR; TCRdb's copy has only in-frame clones and leaves some out. Among some 120,000 clones listed, roughly 95% were seen once. The chain employs TRBV4-3 and TRBJ1-4; D remains ambiguous. The TCR was taken from a human donor in good health. The sample was non-Treg CD4+ T cells sorted from blood. The CDR3: CASSQERGRFEKLFF. Here the CDR3 DNA reads TGCGCCAGCAGCCAAGAGAGAGGGAGGTTTGAAAAACTGTTTTTT.